The sequence of this T cell receptor (beta chain) was determined in a study of cytomegalovirus exposure and HLA in healthy donors (dated by TCRdb to 2017 to 2019). About the full investigation: In an earlier analysis of some 550 of the donors, 276 Gb of sequence data and about 110 million unique TCR beta sequences from 180 million or so T cells were reported. Roughly 300 gigabases of sequencing data and 75 million to 85 million unique TCR sequences made up an early release that covered approximately 700 HLA-typed donors. The genetic ancestry cluster associated with self-reported Caucasian donors included 70% to 85% of the roughly 380 genotyped donors. The study aimed to test whether cataloging public T cell receptors could reveal signatures of past pathogen exposure. Using immunosequencing, the study profiled T cell repertoires from 666 subjects and related those repertoires to cytomegalovirus serostatus. A separate validation cohort of 100 to 150 different subjects was used in addition to the 666-subject first cohort. The study combined high-throughput TCR immunosequencing, statistical association of individual TCRs with disease status, and machine learning to predict cytomegalovirus infection status. A later analysis re-analyzed previously published TCR beta repertoires from about 730 donors and added high-resolution HLA genotyping to study TCR occurrence patterns. In the later analysis, no new phenotypic data were used to find candidate immune exposures; instead, reliance was placed on TCR beta sequences and their occurrence across donors. To decide whether each TCR beta V gene segment behaved as functional or pseudogenic, an earlier analysis of several hundred of the donors relied on high-throughput TCR beta sequencing. Donor age, sex, ethnicity and CMV serostatus were compiled alongside the repertoire data. A later genetic analysis took genome-wide SNP genotypes for about three fifths of the 666 donors and used that subset as a discovery cohort. All discovery cohort repertoires had been generated on a single sequencing platform. Both class I and class II loci were covered by HLA typing, at four-digit resolution. Typing coverage differed by locus: A, B, C, DRB1 and DQB1 were typed in roughly 620-630 donors, DQA1 in about 560, DPA1 in roughly 590, and DPB1 in just under 480. A handful of DR-DQ haplotypes were handled as single units for association and clustering because linkage in the cohort was strong. Among around 400 genotyped donors of the cohort, an average of around 250,000 unique TCR beta nucleotide sequences was sequenced per donor, of which approximately 19% were non-productive. What the authors observed across the whole study: According to a later analysis, TCR association rates differed among HLA loci, with DRB1 alleles showing the most associated TCRs and HLA-C alleles showing the fewest. Strong co-occurrence of HLA alleles, especially DR and DQ, made assigning TCR associations to individual alleles difficult. In a later analysis, HLA-associated TCR beta chains were found to be more clonally expanded and to have lower generation probabilities than equally common non-associated chains. A later analysis associated 15,000 or so TCR beta sequences with specific HLA alleles at a false discovery rate of 0.05. A group of highly shared sequence variants was considered likely to be a technical artifact of the sequencing pipeline. Some IMGT-functional V segments, including TRBV6-2 and TRBV6-3, could not be told apart with the 87-base-pair reads, so those segments were excluded. Three of the identified cytomegalovirus-associated TCR beta chains were confirmed in vitro to be specific for cytomegalovirus antigens. In the study, 150 to 200 TCR beta chains were listed as associated with cytomegalovirus. Linkage disequilibrium might explain the correlated functional status among segregating V segments, but an unknown experimental factor could not be ruled out. According to a later analysis, most CMV-associated TCR beta chains appeared to be HLA-restricted, and the HLA associations seemed to be driven largely by CMV exposure. This cohort had only TCR beta chains sequenced, and the lack of alpha or paired-chain data limited which features could be detected. According to a later genetic analysis, donors in an Asian-associated ancestry cluster had fewer N-insertions in productive TCRs than the approximately 670-donor mean. A later genetic analysis associated a missense DCLRE1C variant with V-gene and J-gene trimming of TCR beta chains, and an independent cohort replicated the association. The presence/absence analyses assumed that sequencing depth was roughly uniform across donors, and that assumption may not be true. Most TCR sequences were observed very rarely across donors, whereas some public TCRs were present in many individuals. In a later analysis, several top co-occurrence clusters were reported to appear linked to parvovirus B19, influenza, CMV and Epstein-Barr virus. Because counts were too low, seventeen rarely observed V segments, including chromosome 9 orphons, were excluded from the earlier analysis of 587 of the donors. Because HLA typing was unavailable for some donors at each locus, only the typed subset was used in association tests. The authors suggested that the approach could potentially be generalized to other disease states and immunological phenotypes. The only immune exposure information available for the cohort was CMV serostatus. Cytomegalovirus status was reported to be diagnosed by the classifier with high specificity and sensitivity in both the original and validation cohorts. A further reported finding was that TCR beta sequences accurately predicted the HLA-A and HLA-B alleles for most subjects in the first cohort. In an earlier analysis of more than 500 of the donors, most TCR beta V segments appeared in productive rearrangements about 87% or about 30% of the time, broadly matching IMGT annotations.

A remark on this clone: The target of this receptor is not known. No clone much larger than this one lies a single base away; base qualities are absent.

Libraries were built with the immunoSEQ multiplex PCR assay. A mixture of 60 forward primers for TCR Vbeta segments and 13 reverse primers for TCR Jbeta segments was used in the multiplex PCR. Amplification of the CDR3 region of rearranged TCR beta genes was performed with a multiplex PCR assay on genomic DNA. Amplified TCR beta libraries were sequenced as 87-base-pair reads on the Illumina HiSeq System. From the authors' description of their analysis: In a later analysis, some 80 million unique TCR beta chains were counted across the roughly 700 repertoires, and roughly 10 million of these chains were shared by at least two donors. Raw reads were error-corrected and collapsed into unique sequences by a nearest-neighbor algorithm in which closely related sequences were merged to remove PCR and sequencing errors. CDR3 sequences were aligned to IMGT reference sequences to assign V, D and J gene segments. For a sequence to be retained, a match of at least six nucleotides was required to both a V gene segment and a J gene segment. A rearrangement counted as productive if the CDR3 had no stop codons and remained in frame with V and J, and every other rearrangement counted as non-productive. CDR3 was defined according to IMGT convention as the region running from the second conserved V-encoded cysteine to the conserved J-encoded phenylalanine. The earlier analysis of approximately 590 of the donors excluded any sequence lacking an unambiguous match to a single V gene segment. An earlier analysis of just under 600 of the donors called V segments functional above 56.7% productive rearrangements and segregating when the between-donor standard deviation exceeded 5%. A statistical classification framework was developed to diagnose cytomegalovirus status using the catalog of TCR beta chain sequences. A later analysis assigned V and J genes by comparing TCR nucleotide sequences with IMGT/GENE-DB human TR gene sequences. In a later analysis, CDR3 sequences and most-parsimonious VDJ recombination scenarios were assigned using the TCRdist pipeline. In a later analysis, each TCR beta chain was defined by its CDR3 amino acid sequence together with its V-gene family, and reads without a unique V-gene family were excluded. In a later analysis, fewer than 600 highly shared, low-generation-probability nucleotide sequences were removed to address suspected cross-contamination and a sequencing artifact. In a later analysis, a clonal expansion index for each public chain was calculated from normalized within-repertoire ranks of inferred template counts. In a later analysis, generation probabilities were computed with a VDJ recombination model fitted to out-of-frame rearrangements, and the resulting probabilities were checked against IGoR. A later analysis scored TCR-TCR, TCR-HLA and TCR-CMV co-occurrence with hypergeometric tests, applying a repertoire-size bias correction to TCR pairs. A later analysis estimated false discovery rates by permuting HLA or CMV assignments 20 times. In a later analysis, co-occurring TCRs were grouped using DBSCAN, and TCRdist sequence similarity was added for clustering within HLA-allele-positive subsets. For co-occurrence clustering, repertoires with fewer than 30,000 or more than 120,000 public chains were excluded, along with 5 or 6 repertoires with anomalous nucleotide sharing. TCRdb provides this immuneACCESS table in a form limited to in-frame rearrangements. Some clones are lacking; in checked studies, under half of them reflect an unresolved V gene, and why the rest are absent is not known. V and J calls and clone size come straight from that table; D and trimming were deduced from the DNA. The sample profile shows tens of thousands of clones; approximately 72% of them were found once. The ten largest clones take up around a tenth of the sample.

From the cysteine through the phenylalanine, the CDR3 covers 15 amino acids. Only the CDR3 portion is preserved as DNA: 45 bases, with reading frame beginning at the first base. Trimming costs V 0 bases and J 1 base, and their ends lie 9 bases apart. The germline V gene (reference sequence) specifies LNHNV as CDR1 and YYDKDF as CDR2. In total, roughly 670 healthy bone marrow donors made up the cohort. At the time of sampling, every cohort member was nominally healthy, though immune exposures that went unrecorded were likely present. The donor was CMV seropositive and was included in the group of some 290 seropositive cohort members. Each donor provided a peripheral blood sample, and peripheral blood mononuclear cells were used for TCR beta sequencing. The Qiagen DNeasy Blood Extraction Kit was used to extract genomic DNA from the blood cell samples.

The chain was built from TRBV15 and TRBJ1-2; there is no confident call for the D gene. This clonotype was sampled from a man under 40 in good health and CMV-seropositive. The sequencing sample was made of PBMCs. The DNA sequence is TGTGCCACCAGCAGAGAAGCAGGCTATAACTATGGCTACACCTTC. This is translated as CATSREAGYNYGYTF.